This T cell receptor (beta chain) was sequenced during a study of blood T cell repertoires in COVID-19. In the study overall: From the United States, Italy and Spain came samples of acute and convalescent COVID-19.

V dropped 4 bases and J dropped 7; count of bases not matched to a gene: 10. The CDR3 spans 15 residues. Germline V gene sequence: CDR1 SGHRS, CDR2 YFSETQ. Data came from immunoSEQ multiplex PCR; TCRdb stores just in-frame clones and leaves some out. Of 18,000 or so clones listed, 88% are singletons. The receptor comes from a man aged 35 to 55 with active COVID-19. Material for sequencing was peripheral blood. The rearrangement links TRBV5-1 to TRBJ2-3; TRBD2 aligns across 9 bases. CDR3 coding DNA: TGCGCCAGCAGCCGTTGGTCCCTAGCGGGAAATACGCAGTATTTT. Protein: CASSRWSLAGNTQYF.